This is a list of T cell receptor beta chains from one sample in a study of beta chain features in type 1 diabetes. The assay was immunoSEQ multiplex PCR, and TCRdb's table has in-frame clones only and misses some. The sample yields about 250,000 clones, less than 15% seen once. The specimen sequenced was naive CD4+ T cells from blood. The receptors originated from a woman aged 40 to 49 in good health. The CDR3 runs from the conserved cysteine through the conserved F or W. The D gene is left open where the match is weak. Some rows have no size entry. The others give once, few or many, or a class for an expanded clone.

D gene: NA; J gene: TRBJ2-7; V gene: TRBV18; clone size: NA; CDR3 protein: CASSPQEGMREQYF; CDR3 DNA: TGTGCCAGCTCCCCTCAGGAGGGAATGCGGGAGCAGTACTTC
D gene: TRBD1; J gene: TRBJ1-1; V gene: TRBV7-9; clone size: NA; CDR3 protein: CASSSGTGVGTEAFF; CDR3 DNA: TGTGCCAGCAGCTCCGGGACAGGGGTTGGCACTGAAGCTTTCTTT
D gene: NA; J gene: TRBJ2-3; V gene: TRBV27; clone size: once; CDR3 protein: CASTVMGPAAYSTDTQYF; CDR3 DNA: TGTGCCAGCACCGTCATGGGCCCAGCAGCCTATAGCACAGATACGCAGTATTTT
D gene: NA; J gene: TRBJ2-7; V gene: TRBV11-2; clone size: few; CDR3 protein: CASSSTYEQYF; CDR3 DNA: TGTGCCAGCAGCTCCACCTACGAGCAGTACTTC
D gene: TRBD2; J gene: TRBJ2-1; V gene: TRBV27; clone size: NA; CDR3 protein: CASSLWAGGLNSYNEQFF; CDR3 DNA: TGTGCCAGCAGTTTATGGGCGGGGGGCCTGAACTCCTACAATGAGCAGTTCTTC
D gene: NA; J gene: TRBJ2-2; V gene: TRBV27; clone size: NA; CDR3 protein: CASSPGLGSNTGELFF; CDR3 DNA: TGTGCCAGCAGTCCCGGACTGGGTTCGAACACCGGGGAGCTGTTTTTT
D gene: NA; J gene: TRBJ2-7; V gene: TRBV18; clone size: few; CDR3 protein: CASSPPAGSYEQYF; CDR3 DNA: TGTGCCAGCTCACCACCAGCCGGCTCCTACGAGCAGTACTTC
D gene: NA; J gene: TRBJ2-4; V gene: TRBV28; clone size: few; CDR3 protein: CARDSNPWAKNIQYF; CDR3 DNA: TGTGCCAGGGACTCCAATCCCTGGGCCAAAAACATTCAGTACTTC
D gene: TRBD1; J gene: TRBJ1-6; V gene: TRBV14; clone size: few; CDR3 protein: CASSPGQGGTFSYNSPLHF; CDR3 DNA: TGTGCCAGCAGTCCCGGACAGGGGGGAACTTTCTCCTATAATTCACCCCTCCACTTT
D gene: TRBD1; J gene: TRBJ1-1; V gene: TRBV5-1; clone size: NA; CDR3 protein: CASSQFALQGVAEAFF; CDR3 DNA: TGCGCCAGCAGCCAATTCGCCCTACAGGGGGTGGCTGAAGCTTTCTTT
D gene: NA; J gene: TRBJ2-2; V gene: TRBV6-1; clone size: few; CDR3 protein: CASSEPGANGELFF; CDR3 DNA: TGTGCCAGCAGTGAGCCAGGGGCGAACGGGGAGCTGTTTTTT
D gene: TRBD1; J gene: TRBJ2-1; V gene: TRBV5-8; clone size: few; CDR3 protein: CASSLEGATNNEQFF; CDR3 DNA: TGTGCCAGCAGCTTGGAGGGGGCTACTAACAATGAGCAGTTCTTC
D gene: NA; J gene: TRBJ2-7; V gene: TRBV6-5; clone size: NA; CDR3 protein: CASRAERGKEQYF; CDR3 DNA: TGTGCCAGCAGGGCGGAAAGGGGCAAAGAGCAGTACTTC
D gene: TRBD1; J gene: TRBJ1-1; V gene: TRBV10-3; clone size: NA; CDR3 protein: CAIGGQGYTEAFF; CDR3 DNA: TGTGCCATCGGGGGACAGGGCTACACTGAAGCTTTCTTT
D gene: NA; J gene: TRBJ1-5; V gene: TRBV5-1; clone size: few; CDR3 protein: CASSLSGRADQPQHF; CDR3 DNA: TGCGCCAGCAGCTTGTCAGGCAGAGCGGATCAGCCCCAGCATTTT
D gene: NA; J gene: TRBJ2-5; V gene: TRBV9; clone size: many; CDR3 protein: CASSVATWQETQYF; CDR3 DNA: TGTGCCAGCAGCGTAGCTACGTGGCAAGAGACCCAGTACTTC
D gene: NA; J gene: TRBJ1-1; V gene: TRBV5-1; clone size: NA; CDR3 protein: CASSSGARWYTEAFF; CDR3 DNA: TGCGCCAGCAGCTCAGGGGCCCGTTGGTACACTGAAGCTTTCTTT
D gene: NA; J gene: TRBJ2-5; V gene: TRBV6-5; clone size: few; CDR3 protein: CASSYSFSRKETQYF; CDR3 DNA: TGTGCCAGCAGTTACTCATTTTCCAGGAAGGAGACCCAGTACTTC
D gene: TRBD1; J gene: TRBJ2-7; V gene: TRBV5-1; clone size: NA; CDR3 protein: CASSLAPGGTGSYEQYF; CDR3 DNA: TGCGCCAGCAGCTTGGCCCCTGGCGGGACAGGTTCCTACGAGCAGTACTTC
D gene: NA; J gene: TRBJ2-2; V gene: TRBV19; clone size: few; CDR3 protein: CASSLTVLNTGELFF; CDR3 DNA: TGTGCCAGTAGTCTAACAGTCTTAAACACCGGGGAGCTGTTTTTT
D gene: TRBD1; J gene: TRBJ2-1; V gene: TRBV19; clone size: few; CDR3 protein: CASRPWTGGRNEQFF; CDR3 DNA: TGTGCCAGTAGACCCTGGACAGGGGGCCGCAATGAGCAGTTCTTC
D gene: NA; J gene: TRBJ1-5; V gene: TRBV7-2; clone size: few; CDR3 protein: CASSLEIRYNQPQHF; CDR3 DNA: TGTGCCAGCAGCTTAGAAATACGGTACAATCAGCCCCAGCATTTT
D gene: NA; J gene: TRBJ2-6; V gene: TRBV19; clone size: few; CDR3 protein: CASSISVSGANVLTF; CDR3 DNA: TGTGCCAGTAGTATTTCGGTTTCTGGGGCCAACGTCCTGACTTTC
D gene: TRBD2; J gene: TRBJ2-3; V gene: TRBV9; clone size: few; CDR3 protein: CASSVTAGDSASADTQYF; CDR3 DNA: TGTGCCAGCAGCGTTACAGCGGGGGATTCCGCCTCCGCAGATACGCAGTATTTT
D gene: NA; J gene: TRBJ2-2; V gene: TRBV2; clone size: few; CDR3 protein: CASSVENTGELFF; CDR3 DNA: TGTGCCAGCAGTGTAGAGAACACCGGGGAGCTGTTTTTT
D gene: NA; J gene: TRBJ2-1; V gene: TRBV25-1; clone size: few; CDR3 protein: CASGIPGVYEQFF; CDR3 DNA: TGTGCCAGCGGAATACCCGGGGTATATGAGCAGTTCTTC
D gene: TRBD1; J gene: TRBJ1-4; V gene: TRBV10-3; clone size: NA; CDR3 protein: CAISVSQGVKDEKLFF; CDR3 DNA: TGTGCCATCAGTGTATCACAGGGGGTTAAGGATGAAAAACTGTTTTTT